This T cell receptor (beta chain) appears in the sequencing data of a study of cytomegalovirus exposure and HLA in healthy donors. 13 Jbeta primers and 60 Vbeta primers were used for the PCR. Profiled with immunoSEQ multiplex PCR; TCRdb holds only in-frame clones, not every one. The table includes 160,000 or so clones, around 80% detected once. Notes on this clone: The antigen remains undetermined.

Overall study results and limits: As was reported, the HLA-A and HLA-B alleles of most subjects were accurately predicted from TCR beta sequences. Several of the most significant clusters appeared linked to common viral pathogens, based on a later analysis.

Germline lookup yields CDR1 SGHDN and CDR2 FVKESK. This CDR3 contains 16 residues. Trimming left V 0 bases short and J 0 bases short, with 11 bases between. This clonotype was obtained from a woman aged 40 to 50 in good health and CMV-seronegative. The V call is TRBV14, the J call TRBJ1-2, with D possibly being TRBD1 (5 bases). Material for sequencing was PBMCs. DNA for the CDR3: TGTGCCAGCAGCCAAGAGGTGAACAGGCCTAACTATGGCTACACCTTC. Encoded protein: CASSQEVNRPNYGYTF.